The entry that follows covers one T cell receptor beta chain sequence. Expressed TCRB transcripts were sequenced, since all the RNA that had been isolated was reverse transcribed. Sequencing used immunoSEQ multiplex PCR; TCRdb keeps in-frame clones, though not all of them. The sample has 330,000 or so clones; around 20% are singletons. The data originate from a study of beta chain features in type 1 diabetes. The CDR3 totals 14 residues. Germline V gene sequence: CDR1 SGHNT, CDR2 YYREEE (reference sequence). V lost 2 bases to trimming and J lost 2 bases; unmatched junction nucleotides: 1. Sample: naive CD4+ T cells from blood. This receptor was identified in a woman in her late teens or twenties in good health. The chain combines TRBV5-4 with TRBJ1-1; 9 bases are a match to TRBD1. CDR3: CASSLQGANTEAFF. CDR3 DNA: TGTGCCAGCAGCTTACAGGGGGCTAACACTGAAGCTTTCTTT.